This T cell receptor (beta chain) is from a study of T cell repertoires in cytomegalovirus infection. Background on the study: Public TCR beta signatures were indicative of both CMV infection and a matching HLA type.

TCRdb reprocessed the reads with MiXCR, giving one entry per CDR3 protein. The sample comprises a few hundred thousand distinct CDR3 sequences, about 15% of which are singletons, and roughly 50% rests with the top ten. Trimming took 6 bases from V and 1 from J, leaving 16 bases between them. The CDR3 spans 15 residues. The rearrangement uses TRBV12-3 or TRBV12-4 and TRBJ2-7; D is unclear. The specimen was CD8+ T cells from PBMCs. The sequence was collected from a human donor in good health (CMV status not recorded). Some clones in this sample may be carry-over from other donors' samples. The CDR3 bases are TGTGCCAGCAGCGCTGGACGGATGAGATCCTACGAGCAGTACTTC. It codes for CASSAGRMRSYEQYF.